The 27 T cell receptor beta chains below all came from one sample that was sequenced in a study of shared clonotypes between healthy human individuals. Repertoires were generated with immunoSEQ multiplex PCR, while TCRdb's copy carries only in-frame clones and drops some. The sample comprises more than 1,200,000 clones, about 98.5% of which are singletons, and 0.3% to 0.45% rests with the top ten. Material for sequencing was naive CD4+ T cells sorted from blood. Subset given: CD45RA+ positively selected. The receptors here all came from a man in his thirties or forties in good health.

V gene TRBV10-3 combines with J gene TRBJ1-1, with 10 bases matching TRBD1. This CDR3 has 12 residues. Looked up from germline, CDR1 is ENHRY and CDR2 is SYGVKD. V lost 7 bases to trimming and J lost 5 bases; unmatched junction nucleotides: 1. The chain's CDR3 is CAIKGQGTEAFF. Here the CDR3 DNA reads TGTGCCATCAAGGGACAGGGGACTGAAGCTTTCTTT.

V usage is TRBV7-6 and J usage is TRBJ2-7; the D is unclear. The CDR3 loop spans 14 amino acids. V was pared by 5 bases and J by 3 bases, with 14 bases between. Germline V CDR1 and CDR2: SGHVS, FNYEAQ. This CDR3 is CASSVSSVSYEQYF. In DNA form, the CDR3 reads TGTGCCAGCAGCGTGAGCAGTGTTAGCTACGAGCAGTACTTC. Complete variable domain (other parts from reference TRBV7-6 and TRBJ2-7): GAGVSQSPRYKVTKRGQDVALRCDPISGHVSLYWYRQALGQGPEFLTYFNYEAQQDKSGLPNDRFSAERPEGSISTLTIQRTEQRDSAMYRCASSVSSVSYEQYFGPGTRLTVT.

CDR3 nucleotide sequence: TGTGCCAGCAGTTTATTTGGTACAACCTACGAGCAGTACTTC. As protein: CASSLFGTTYEQYF. The chain has TRBV27 and TRBJ2-7, with no clear D. Trimming removed 1 base at V and 2 bases at J, with 9 bases between. This CDR3 spans 14 amino acids. The germline CDR1 and CDR2 sequences are MNHEY and SMNVEV (reference sequence).

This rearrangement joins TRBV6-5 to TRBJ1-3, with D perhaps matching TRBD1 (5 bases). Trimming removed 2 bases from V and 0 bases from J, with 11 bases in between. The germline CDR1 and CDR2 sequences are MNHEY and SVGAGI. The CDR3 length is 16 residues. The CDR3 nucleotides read TGTGCCAGCAGTTACGCCGGGACTTACTCTGGAAACACCATATATTTT. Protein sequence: CASSYAGTYSGNTIYF.

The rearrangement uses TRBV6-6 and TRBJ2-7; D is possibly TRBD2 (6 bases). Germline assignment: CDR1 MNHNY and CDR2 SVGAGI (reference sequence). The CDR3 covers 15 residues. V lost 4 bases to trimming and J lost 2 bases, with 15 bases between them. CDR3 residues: CASSSPGESPYEQYF. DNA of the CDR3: TGTGCCAGCAGTTCGCCGGGGGAAAGCCCCTACGAGCAGTACTTC.

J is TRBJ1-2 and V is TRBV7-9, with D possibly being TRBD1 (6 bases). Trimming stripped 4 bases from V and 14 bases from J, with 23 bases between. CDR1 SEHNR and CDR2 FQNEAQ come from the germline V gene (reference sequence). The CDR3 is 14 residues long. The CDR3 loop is CASSSDVGHGPETF. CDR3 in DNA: TGTGCCAGCAGCTCAGATGTGGGACACGGCCCGGAGACCTTC.

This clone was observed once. Here the CDR3 reads CAWSPRRGYITF. The CDR3 DNA follows: TGTGCCTGGAGTCCCCGCCGCGGCTACATAACCTTC. This sequence joins TRBV30 and TRBJ1-2; D ambiguous. Germline loops: CDR1 GTSNPN, CDR2 SVGIG (reference sequence). V lost 2 bases, J lost 14 bases, and 18 bases lay in between. This CDR3 spans 12 amino acids.

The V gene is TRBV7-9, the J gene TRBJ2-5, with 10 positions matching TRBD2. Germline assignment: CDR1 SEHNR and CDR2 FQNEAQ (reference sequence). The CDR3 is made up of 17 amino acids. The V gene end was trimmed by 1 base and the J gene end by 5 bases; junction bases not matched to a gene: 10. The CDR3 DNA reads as TGTGCCAGCAGCTTAGGAGTGAGAGCGGGAGGGCCTGAGACCCAGTACTTC. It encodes CASSLGVRAGGPETQYF.

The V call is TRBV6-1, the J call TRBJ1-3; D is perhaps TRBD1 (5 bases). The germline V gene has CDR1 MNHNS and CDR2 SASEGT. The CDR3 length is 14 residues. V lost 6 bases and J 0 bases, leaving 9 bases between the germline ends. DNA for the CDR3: TGTGCCAGCAGCCGCAGGGACTCTGGAAACACCATATATTTT. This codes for CASSRRDSGNTIYF.

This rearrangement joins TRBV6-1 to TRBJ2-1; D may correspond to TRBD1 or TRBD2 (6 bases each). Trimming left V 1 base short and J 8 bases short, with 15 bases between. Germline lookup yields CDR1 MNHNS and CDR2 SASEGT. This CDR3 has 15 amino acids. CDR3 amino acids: CASSEDPARGDEQFF. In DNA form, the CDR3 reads TGTGCCAGCAGTGAAGATCCCGCTAGGGGGGATGAGCAGTTCTTC.

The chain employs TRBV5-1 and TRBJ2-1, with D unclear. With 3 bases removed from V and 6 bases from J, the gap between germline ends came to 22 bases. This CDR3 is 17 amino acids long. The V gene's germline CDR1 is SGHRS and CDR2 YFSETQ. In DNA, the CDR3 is TGCGCCAGCAGCTCCCTTGATCGGTCTAGATGGGCCAATGAGCAGTTCTTC. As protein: CASSSLDRSRWANEQFF.

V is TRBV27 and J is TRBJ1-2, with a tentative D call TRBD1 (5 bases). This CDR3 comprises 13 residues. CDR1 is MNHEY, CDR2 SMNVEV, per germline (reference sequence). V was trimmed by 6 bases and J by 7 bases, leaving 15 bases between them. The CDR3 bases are TGTGCCAGCAGCGGGGGACTCCTCGGTGGCTACACCTTC. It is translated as CASSGGLLGGYTF.

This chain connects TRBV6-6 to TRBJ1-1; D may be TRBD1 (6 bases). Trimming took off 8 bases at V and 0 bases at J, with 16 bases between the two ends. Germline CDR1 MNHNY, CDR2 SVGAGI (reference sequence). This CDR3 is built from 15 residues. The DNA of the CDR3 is TGTGCCAGCCAAAACACAGGGAAAATGAACACTGAAGCTTTCTTT. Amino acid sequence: CASQNTGKMNTEAFF.

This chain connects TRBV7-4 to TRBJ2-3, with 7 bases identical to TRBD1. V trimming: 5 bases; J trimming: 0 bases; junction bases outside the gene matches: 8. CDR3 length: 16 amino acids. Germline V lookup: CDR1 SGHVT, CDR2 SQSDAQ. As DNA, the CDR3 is TGTGCCAGCAGCGTCTCAGGGGGACCTAGCACAGATACGCAGTATTTT. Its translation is CASSVSGGPSTDTQYF.

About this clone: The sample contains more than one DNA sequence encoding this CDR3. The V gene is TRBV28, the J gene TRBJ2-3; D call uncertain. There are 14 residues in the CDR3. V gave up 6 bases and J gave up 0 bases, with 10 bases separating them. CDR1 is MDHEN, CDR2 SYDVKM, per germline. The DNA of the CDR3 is TGTGCCAGCAGCCTCCTAGGGAGCACAGATACGCAGTATTTT. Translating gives CASSLLGSTDTQYF.

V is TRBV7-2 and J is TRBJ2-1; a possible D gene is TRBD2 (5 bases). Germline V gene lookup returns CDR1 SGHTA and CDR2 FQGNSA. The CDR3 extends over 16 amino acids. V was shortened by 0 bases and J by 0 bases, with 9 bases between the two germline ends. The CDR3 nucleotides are TGTGCCAGCAGCTTAGCTGCGGGTAGCTCCTACAATGAGCAGTTCTTC. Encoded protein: CASSLAAGSSYNEQFF.

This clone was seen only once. The CDR3 region has the DNA TGTGCCAGCACCCAAGGGGCATTTCGGGGCACCGGGGAGCTGTTTTTT. Its protein is CASTQGAFRGTGELFF. The rearrangement links TRBV11-2 to TRBJ2-2; D could derive from TRBD1 or TRBD2 (5 bases each). Germline-derived CDR1 and CDR2 are SGHAT and FQNNGV. The V end lost 7 bases, the J end lost 4 bases, and 19 bases lay between the germline ends. The CDR3 has 16 residues.

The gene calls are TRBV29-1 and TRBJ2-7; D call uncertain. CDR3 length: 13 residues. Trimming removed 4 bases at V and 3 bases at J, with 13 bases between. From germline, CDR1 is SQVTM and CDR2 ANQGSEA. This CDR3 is CSVARQLDYEQYF. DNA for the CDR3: TGCAGCGTTGCAAGGCAGTTAGACTACGAGCAGTACTTC.

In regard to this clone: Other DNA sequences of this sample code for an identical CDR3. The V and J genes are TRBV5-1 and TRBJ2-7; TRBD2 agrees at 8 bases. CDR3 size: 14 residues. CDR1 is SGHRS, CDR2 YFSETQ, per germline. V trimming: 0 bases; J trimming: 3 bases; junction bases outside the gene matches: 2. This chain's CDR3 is CASSLVSGSYEQYF. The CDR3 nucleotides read TGCGCCAGCAGCTTGGTAAGCGGGAGCTACGAGCAGTACTTC. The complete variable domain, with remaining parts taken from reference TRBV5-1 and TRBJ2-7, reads KAGVTQTPRYLIKTRGQQVTLSCSPISGHRSVSWYQQTPGQGLQFLFEYFSETQRNKGNFPGRFSGRQFSNSRSEMNVSTLELGDSALYLCASSLVSGSYEQYFGPGTRLTVT.

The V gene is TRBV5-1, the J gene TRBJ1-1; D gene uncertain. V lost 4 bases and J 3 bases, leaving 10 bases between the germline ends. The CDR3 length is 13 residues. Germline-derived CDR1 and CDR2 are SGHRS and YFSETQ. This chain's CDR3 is CASSGLVDTEAFF. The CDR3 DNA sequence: TGCGCCAGCAGCGGGTTAGTTGACACTGAAGCTTTCTTT.

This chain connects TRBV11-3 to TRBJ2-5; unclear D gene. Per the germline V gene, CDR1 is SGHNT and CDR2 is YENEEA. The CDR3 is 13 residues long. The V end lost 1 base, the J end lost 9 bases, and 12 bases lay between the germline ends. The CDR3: CASSLVPDGPQYF. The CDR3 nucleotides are TGTGCCAGCAGCTTAGTCCCCGACGGGCCCCAGTACTTC.

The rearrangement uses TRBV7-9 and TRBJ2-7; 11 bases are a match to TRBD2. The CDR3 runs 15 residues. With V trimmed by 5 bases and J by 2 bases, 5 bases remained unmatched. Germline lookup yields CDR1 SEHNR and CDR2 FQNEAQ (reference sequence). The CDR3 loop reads CASSLSTSGTYEQYF. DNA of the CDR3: TGTGCCAGCAGCCTGTCGACTAGCGGGACCTACGAGCAGTACTTC.

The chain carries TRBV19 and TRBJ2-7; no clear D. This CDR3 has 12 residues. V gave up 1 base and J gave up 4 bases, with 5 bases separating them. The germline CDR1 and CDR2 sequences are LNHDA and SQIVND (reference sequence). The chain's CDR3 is CASSIGGYEQYF. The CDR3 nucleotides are TGTGCCAGTAGTATAGGTGGTTACGAGCAGTACTTC.

The CDR3 protein is CASSPSGGHYGYTF. The CDR3 DNA is TGTGCCAGCAGCCCATCCGGGGGCCACTATGGCTACACCTTC. The J gene is TRBJ1-2, the V gene TRBV11-2, with D possibly being TRBD1 (6 bases). CDR3 length: 14 residues. Trimming cost V 5 bases and J 3 bases, with 13 bases left between them. Germline CDR1 SGHAT, CDR2 FQNNGV.

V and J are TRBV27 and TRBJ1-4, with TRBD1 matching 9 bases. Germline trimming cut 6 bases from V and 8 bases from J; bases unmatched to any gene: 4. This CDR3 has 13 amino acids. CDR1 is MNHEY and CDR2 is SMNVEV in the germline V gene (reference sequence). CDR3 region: CASRITGGEKLFF. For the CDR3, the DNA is TGTGCCAGCAGGATAACAGGGGGCGAAAAACTGTTTTTT.

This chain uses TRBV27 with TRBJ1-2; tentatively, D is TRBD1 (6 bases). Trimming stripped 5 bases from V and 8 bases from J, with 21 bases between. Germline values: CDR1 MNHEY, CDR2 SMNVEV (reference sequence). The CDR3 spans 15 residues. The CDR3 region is CASSPILQGLGGYTF. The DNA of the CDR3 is TGTGCCAGCAGTCCAATACTCCAGGGGTTGGGGGGCTACACCTTC.

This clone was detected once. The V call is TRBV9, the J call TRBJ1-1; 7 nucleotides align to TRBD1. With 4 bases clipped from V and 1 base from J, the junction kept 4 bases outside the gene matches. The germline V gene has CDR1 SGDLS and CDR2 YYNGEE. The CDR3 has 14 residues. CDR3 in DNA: TGTGCCAGCAGCACCCGACAGGGGAACACTGAAGCTTTCTTT. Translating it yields CASSTRQGNTEAFF.